The 15 T cell receptor beta chains listed next were all sequenced from one sample in a study of read filtering for tumor transcriptome and immune sequencing. The library was built from roughly 400 ng RNA with molecular barcoded adaptors for alpha/delta and beta/gamma chains. TCRdb used MiXCR to reprocess the reads, holding one entry per CDR3 protein. The sample has around 40,000 distinct CDR3 sequences, about 12% seen once. The sequenced material came from a population of CD138-negative cells sorted from bone marrow. The receptors were sampled from a donor aged 40 or over with multiple myeloma.

This clonotype was recorded many times. J is TRBJ2-5 and V is TRBV10-3; D might be TRBD2 (5 bases). V was shortened by 11 bases and J by 5 bases, with 12 bases between the two germline ends. Germline-derived CDR1 and CDR2 are ENHRY and SYGVKD. The CDR3 sequence is 11 residues long. Written as DNA, the CDR3 is TGTGCCTCGGAGGATTCTGAGACCCAGTACTTC. Translating gives CASEDSETQYF.

On this clonotype itself: A read error may explain this, as a much larger clone is one base away. The chain has TRBV10-3 and TRBJ2-5; D tentatively reads TRBD1 or TRBD2 (6 bases each). The CDR3 is made up of 14 amino acids. Germline CDR1 is ENHRY and CDR2 is SYGVKD. This chain's CDR3 is CAVSEGGPIETQYF. In nucleotides, the CDR3 is TGTGCCGTCAGTGAGGGGGGACCAATCGAGACCCAGTACTTC.

This clonotype appeared many times. This chain links TRBV11-2 with TRBJ2-1, with TRBD1 as a possible D gene (6 bases). Trimming shortened V by 1 base and J by 4 bases, and 8 bases separated the two germline ends. This CDR3 has 14 residues. Germline V gives CDR1 SGHAT, CDR2 FQNNGV. CDR3: CASSLGQEYNEQFF. CDR3 nucleotide sequence: TGTGCCAGCAGCTTAGGACAGGAATACAATGAGCAGTTCTTC.

This clonotype was found many times. The chain's CDR3 is CASSLKRGDHTEAFF. Written as DNA, the CDR3 is TGTGCCAGCAGCCTCAAGCGGGGGGATCACACTGAAGCTTTCTTT. The chain recombines TRBV12-3 or TRBV12-4 with TRBJ1-1; a possible D gene is TRBD1 (5 bases). The CDR3 totals 15 residues. V was cut by 6 bases and J by 3 bases, with 17 bases left in between.

This chain links TRBV29-1 with TRBJ1-2; TRBD1 is a possible D gene (5 bases). This CDR3 comprises 14 residues. Germline V CDR1 and CDR2: SQVTM, ANQGSEA. The V end was cut by 6 bases, the J end by 6 bases, with 20 bases between. The CDR3 protein is CSVGRAPDMNGYTF. The CDR3 DNA is TGCAGCGTCGGCAGGGCCCCTGATATGAATGGCTACACCTTC.

Of note for this clonotype: A much more abundant neighbour one base away suggests this may be a read error. The rearrangement links TRBV12-3 or TRBV12-4 to TRBJ1-5, with TRBD1 as a possible D gene (6 bases). The length of the CDR3 is 13 residues. V was trimmed by 5 bases and J by 7 bases, leaving 12 bases between them. CDR3 protein: CASSPLRGQPQHF. In nucleotides, the CDR3 is TGTGCCAGCAGTCCTCTCAGGGGACAGCCCCAGCATTTT.

There are a few counts of this clonotype. CDR3 DNA: TGTGCCAGCAGCTCCGAGGGCCTTGGAAACACCATATATTTT. Translated: CASSSEGLGNTIYF. V usage is TRBV7-2 and J usage is TRBJ1-3; the D is unclear. This CDR3 contains 14 residues. Trimming pared 4 bases from V and 3 bases from J, leaving 10 bases between. In germline, CDR1 is SGHTA, CDR2 FQGNSA.

This clonotype was seen ten or more times. J is TRBJ2-3 and V is TRBV6-2 or TRBV6-3; TRBD2 aligns across 9 bases. V dropped 1 base and J dropped 3; count of bases not matched to a gene: 11. CDR1 is MNHEY, CDR2 SVGEGT, per germline. This CDR3 contains 18 residues. CDR3 nucleotide sequence: TGTGCCAGCAGTTACTTGACTAGCGGCGCCCCACTGACAGATACGCAGTATTTT. Protein: CASSYLTSGAPLTDTQYF.

As concerns this clonotype: A single base separates this from a much larger clone, so it may be a read error. This chain links TRBV7-9 with TRBJ1-1, with 7 nucleotides matching TRBD1. Per germline, CDR1 SEHNR and CDR2 FQNEAQ (reference sequence). V was pared by 8 bases and J by 8 bases, with 20 bases of the junction left unmatched. The CDR3 has 16 residues. CDR3 in DNA: TGTGCCAGCGGCTCCCCAAGGGGGCCCTCGCTAGTGGAAGCTTTCTTT. Residues: CASGSPRGPSLVEAFF.

This clonotype was counted many times. This rearrangement joins TRBV20-1 to TRBJ2-3; TRBD2 matches 11 bases. V gave up 1 base and J gave up 2 bases; unmatched junction bases: 11. The CDR3 covers 18 residues. Germline V gene sequence: CDR1 DFQATT, CDR2 SNEGSKA (reference sequence). CDR3 in amino acids: CSARGAPTSGGYTDTQYF. The CDR3 DNA sequence: TGCAGTGCTAGAGGTGCCCCCACTAGCGGGGGTTACACAGATACGCAGTATTTT.

This clonotype was seen more than once but under ten times. A much larger clone sits a single nucleotide away, making a read error possible. This chain uses TRBV2 with TRBJ1-1, with 7 positions matching TRBD1. Trimming removed 6 bases from V and 11 bases from J; junction bases left unmatched: 9. This CDR3 has 12 residues. The germline CDR1 and CDR2 sequences are SNHLY and FYNNEI. This CDR3 reads CASRNYDRDAFF. The CDR3 nucleotides read TGTGCCAGCAGAAACTATGACAGGGATGCTTTCTTT.

At least ten counts were recorded for this clonotype. The V gene is TRBV11-2, the J gene TRBJ2-3, with a weak D call TRBD1 (6 bases). The germline V gene has CDR1 SGHAT and CDR2 FQNNGV. V was cut by 1 base and J by 5 bases, with 13 bases left in between. This CDR3 comprises 15 residues. The CDR3, as DNA: TGTGCCAGCAGCTTAGGTCCGGCCAGGGGAGATACGCAGTATTTT. Residues: CASSLGPARGDTQYF.

This clonotype was counted ten times or more. The chain employs TRBV7-3 and TRBJ2-3, with D perhaps TRBD1 (6 bases). Between the trimmed V and J ends, which lost 0 bases and 6 bases, there was a span of 16 bases. Germline lookup yields CDR1 SGHTA and CDR2 FQGTGA. The CDR3 spans 16 residues. DNA of the CDR3: TGTGCCAGCAGCTTAACGGGTGGGAAAAGGGGGGATACGCAGTATTTT. This encodes CASSLTGGKRGDTQYF.

The chain recombines TRBV7-9 with TRBJ1-2; D uncertain. Trimming pared 5 bases from V and 7 bases from J, leaving 23 bases between. The CDR3 has 16 amino acids. From germline, CDR1 is SEHNR and CDR2 FQNEAQ (reference sequence). CDR3 DNA: TGTGCCAGCAGCCCCACCACCCAACACGGTCGGGGTGGCTACACCTTC. This encodes CASSPTTQHGRGGYTF.

About this clonotype: The final CDR3 position lacks the conserved phenylalanine or tryptophan, pointing to a likely read error. Because the CDR3's place on the DNA is in doubt, the DNA is left out and the CDR3 is given as listed by TCRdb. The genes are TRBV7-9 and TRBJ2-1; TRBD2, the table's D call, lacks a check against the DNA. Germline V gene sequence: CDR1 SEHNR, CDR2 FQNEAQ (reference sequence). The CDR3 has 18 residues if both end residues are counted. The CDR3 sequence: CASSFGTSGGDHRNEQLC.